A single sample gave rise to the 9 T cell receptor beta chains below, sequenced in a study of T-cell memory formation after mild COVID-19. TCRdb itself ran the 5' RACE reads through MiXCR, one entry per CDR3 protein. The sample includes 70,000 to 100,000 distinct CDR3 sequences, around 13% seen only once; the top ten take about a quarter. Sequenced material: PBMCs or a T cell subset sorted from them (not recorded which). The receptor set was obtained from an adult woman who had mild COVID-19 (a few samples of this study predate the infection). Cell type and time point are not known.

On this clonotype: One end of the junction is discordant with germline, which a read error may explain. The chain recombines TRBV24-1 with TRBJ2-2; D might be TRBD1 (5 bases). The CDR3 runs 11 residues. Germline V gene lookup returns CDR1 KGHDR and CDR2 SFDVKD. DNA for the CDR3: TGTGCCACCAGTGTAAGGGGCGAGCTGATTTTT. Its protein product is CATSVRGELIF.

The CDR3 coding sequence is TGCGCCAGCAGCCAAGAGGGTGCGGGTATCCACGAGCAGTACTTC. It yields the protein CASSQEGAGIHEQYF. V gene TRBV4-3 combines with J gene TRBJ2-7; D possibly corresponds to TRBD2 (5 bases). Trimming took off 0 bases at V and 5 bases at J, with 14 bases between the two ends. Germline CDR1 LGHNA, CDR2 YSLEER. There are 15 residues in the CDR3.

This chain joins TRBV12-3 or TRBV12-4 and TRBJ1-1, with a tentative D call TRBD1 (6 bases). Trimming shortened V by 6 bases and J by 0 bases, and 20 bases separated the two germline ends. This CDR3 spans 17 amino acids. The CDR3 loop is CASSPSGAATMNTEAFF. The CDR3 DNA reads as TGTGCCAGCAGCCCTTCGGGGGCAGCAACGATGAACACTGAAGCTTTCTTT.

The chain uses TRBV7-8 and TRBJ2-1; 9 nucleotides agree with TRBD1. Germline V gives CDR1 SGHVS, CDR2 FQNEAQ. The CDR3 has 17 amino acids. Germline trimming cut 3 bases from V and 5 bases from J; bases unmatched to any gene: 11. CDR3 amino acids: CASSFPLQGARNNEQFF. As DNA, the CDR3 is TGTGCCAGCAGCTTTCCACTACAGGGGGCGAGGAACAATGAGCAGTTCTTC. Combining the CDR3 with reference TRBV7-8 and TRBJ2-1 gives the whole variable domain GAGVSQSPRYKVAKRGQDVALRCDPISGHVSLFWYQQALGQGPEFLTYFQNEAQLDKSGLPSDRFFAERPEGSVSTLKIQRTQQEDSAVYLCASSFPLQGARNNEQFFGPGTRLTVL.

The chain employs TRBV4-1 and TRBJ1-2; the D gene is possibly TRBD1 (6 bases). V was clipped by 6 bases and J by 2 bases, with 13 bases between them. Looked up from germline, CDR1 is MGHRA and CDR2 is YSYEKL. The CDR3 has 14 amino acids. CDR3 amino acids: CASREQGENYGYTF. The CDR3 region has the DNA TGCGCCAGCAGGGAACAGGGAGAGAACTATGGCTACACCTTC.

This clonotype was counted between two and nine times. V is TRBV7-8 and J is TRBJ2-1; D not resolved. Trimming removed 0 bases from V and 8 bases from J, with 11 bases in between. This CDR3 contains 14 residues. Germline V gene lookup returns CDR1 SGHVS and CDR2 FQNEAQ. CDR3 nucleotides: TGTGCCAGCAGCTTAGCTCCACGGACCCATGAGCAGTTCTTC. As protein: CASSLAPRTHEQFF.

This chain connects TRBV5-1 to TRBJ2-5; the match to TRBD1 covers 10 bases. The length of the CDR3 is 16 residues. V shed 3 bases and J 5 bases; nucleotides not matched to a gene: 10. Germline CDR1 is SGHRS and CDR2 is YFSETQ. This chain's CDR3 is CASSSGQGPPGETQYF. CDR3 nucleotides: TGCGCCAGCAGCTCGGGACAGGGGCCTCCGGGGGAGACCCAGTACTTC.

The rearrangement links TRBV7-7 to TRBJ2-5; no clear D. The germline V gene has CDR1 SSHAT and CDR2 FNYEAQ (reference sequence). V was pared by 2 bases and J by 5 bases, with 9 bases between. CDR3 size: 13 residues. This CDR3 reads CASSLWDGETQYF. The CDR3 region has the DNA TGTGCCAGCAGCTTATGGGATGGGGAGACCCAGTACTTC.

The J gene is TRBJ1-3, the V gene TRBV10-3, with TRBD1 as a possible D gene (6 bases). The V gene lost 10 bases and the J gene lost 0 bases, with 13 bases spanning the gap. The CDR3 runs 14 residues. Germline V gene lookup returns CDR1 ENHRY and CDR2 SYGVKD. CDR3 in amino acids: CATLGGISGNTIYF. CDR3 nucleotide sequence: TGTGCCACACTCGGGGGCATCTCTGGAAACACCATATATTTT.